This TCR beta chain was sequenced for a study of control samples from healthy donors and cancer patients. Profiled with immunoSEQ multiplex PCR; TCRdb holds only in-frame clones, not every one. The profile shows tens of thousands of clones, approximately 90% of them singletons. The sequence was collected from a man aged 50 or older in good health. Sequencing was carried out using blood.

CDR3 sequence: CASSEGGLGTDTQYF. In nucleotides, the CDR3 is TGTGCCAGCAGTGAGGGAGGGCTGGGCACAGATACGCAGTATTTT. The gene calls are TRBV6-4 and TRBJ2-3; 7 nucleotides line up with TRBD2. This CDR3 has 15 amino acids. The germline gives CDR1 MRHNA, CDR2 SNTAGT. Germline trimming cut 3 bases from V and 1 base from J; bases unmatched to any gene: 4.